This T cell receptor beta chain stems from a study of early T cells in non-severe SARS-CoV-2 infection. Study at large: It was bulk RNA from unsorted whole blood that was sequenced, and the chains were unpaired. General observations from the study: The study's VDJdb matching favored anti-spike CD8 responses and missed private and CD4 specificities.

This clonotype was seen a few times. Its antigen is not known. The germline V gene has CDR1 SGHRS and CDR2 YFSETQ. Germline trimming cut 4 bases from V and 7 bases from J; bases unmatched to any gene: 8. This CDR3 is built from 15 residues. Individual cDNA molecules were tagged with unique molecular identifiers, the study reported. MiXCR, run by TCRdb on the 5' RACE reads, gives a single entry per CDR3 protein. The sample has roughly 100,000 distinct CDR3 sequences; approximately 12% are singletons. The receptor's source is an adult who was a healthcare worker with PCR-confirmed SARS-CoV-2 infection or an uninfected control (not recorded which). This sequence joins TRBV5-1 and TRBJ1-2, with 12 bases aligning to TRBD1. The material was whole blood, obtained at baseline. The CDR3, as DNA: TGCGCCAGCAGCACGGAGGGACAGGGGGCGAGTGGCTACACCTTC. This translates into CASSTEGQGASGYTF. Using reference TRBV5-1 and TRBJ1-2 for the parts outside the CDR3, the full variable domain is KAGVTQTPRYLIKTRGQQVTLSCSPISGHRSVSWYQQTPGQGLQFLFEYFSETQRNKGNFPGRFSGRQFSNSRSEMNVSTLELGDSALYLCASSTEGQGASGYTFGSGTRLTVV.